This T cell receptor (beta chain) was recovered during a study of cytomegalovirus exposure and HLA in healthy donors. Study findings and constraints: Cytomegalovirus-associated status was assigned to approximately 160 TCR beta chains.

About this clone: Its matching antigen is unknown.

Both 60 Vbeta primers and 13 Jbeta primers went into the PCR. Produced via immunoSEQ multiplex PCR; TCRdb's table is partial and in-frame only. This sample has over 150,000 clones, with over 60% found just once. The germline V and J ends were trimmed by 0 bases and 12 bases, with 9 bases remaining between them. Germline V gene lookup returns CDR1 ENHRY and CDR2 SYGVKD. This CDR3 is 12 amino acids long. The rearrangement joins TRBV10-3 to TRBJ2-1; the D gene is possibly TRBD1 (6 bases). This sequence was found in a woman in her twenties or thirties in good health and CMV-seronegative. Sequencing input: PBMCs. CDR3 in amino acids: CAISESEGVQFF. The CDR3, as DNA: TGTGCCATCAGTGAGTCTGAGGGGGTGCAGTTCTTC.